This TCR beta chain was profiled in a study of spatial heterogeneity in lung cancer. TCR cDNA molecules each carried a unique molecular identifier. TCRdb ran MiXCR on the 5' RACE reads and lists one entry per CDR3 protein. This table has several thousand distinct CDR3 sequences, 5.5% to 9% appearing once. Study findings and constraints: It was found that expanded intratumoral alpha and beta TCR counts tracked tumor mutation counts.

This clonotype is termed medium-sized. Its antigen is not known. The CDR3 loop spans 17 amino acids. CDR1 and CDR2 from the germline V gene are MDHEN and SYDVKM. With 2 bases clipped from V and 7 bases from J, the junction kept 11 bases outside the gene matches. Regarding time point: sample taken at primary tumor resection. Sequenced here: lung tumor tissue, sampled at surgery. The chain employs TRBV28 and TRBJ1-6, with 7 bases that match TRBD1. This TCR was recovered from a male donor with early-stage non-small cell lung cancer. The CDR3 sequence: CASSLDVQGFRNSPLHF. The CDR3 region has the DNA TGTGCCAGCAGTTTAGACGTACAGGGGTTCAGGAATTCACCCCTCCACTTT.